Listed here are 8 T cell receptor beta chains from one sample, sequenced in a study of blood T cell repertoires in COVID-19. Data came from immunoSEQ multiplex PCR; TCRdb stores just in-frame clones and leaves some out. This sample has fewer than 450,000 clones, with roughly 91% found just once. The specimen sequenced was PBMCs or T cells enriched from blood (not recorded which). Receptor source: a man younger than 35 who had recovered from COVID-19.

The chain couples TRBV5-4 to TRBJ1-2; 8 nucleotides match TRBD1. The CDR3 spans 15 residues. Germline CDR1 is SGHNT and CDR2 is YYREEE (reference sequence). The V segment lost 4 bases and the J segment 5 bases; nucleotides outside the gene matches: 10. CDR3: CASSPVETGEYGYTF. CDR3 sequence (DNA): TGTGCCAGCAGCCCTGTAGAGACAGGGGAGTATGGCTACACCTTC.

This clone was seen once. The chain has TRBV11-3 and TRBJ2-1; 8 positions agree with TRBD1. The V gene's germline CDR1 is SGHNT and CDR2 YENEEA. The CDR3 has 13 residues. The trim removed 5 bases at V and 4 bases at J, leaving 1 base unmatched. The chain's CDR3 is CASSRDRYNEQFF. CDR3 nucleotides: TGTGCCAGCAGCAGGGACAGGTACAATGAGCAGTTCTTC.

In this sample, this clone turned up once. V and J are TRBV29-1 and TRBJ2-7; tentatively, D is TRBD1 (5 bases). The CDR3 sequence is 12 residues long. The V gene lost 7 bases and the J gene lost 3 bases, with 13 bases spanning the gap. Germline V gene lookup returns CDR1 SQVTM and CDR2 ANQGSEA. CDR3 region: CSALTAHYEQYF. CDR3 DNA: TGCAGCGCCCTGACAGCCCACTACGAGCAGTACTTC.

Worth noting for this clone: At the DNA level, this CDR3 is encoded by other sequences in the same sample as well. The rearrangement uses TRBV6-5 and TRBJ1-1, with D unclear. The CDR3 length is 13 residues. The germline V and J ends were trimmed by 6 bases and 2 bases, with 10 bases remaining between them. Germline CDR1 is MNHEY and CDR2 is SVGAGI. CDR3 bases: TGTGCCAGCAGCCCCAGAGGCAACACTGAAGCTTTCTTT. It specifies CASSPRGNTEAFF.

The chain is built from TRBV5-1 and TRBJ1-2; D gene uncertain. Germline V gene lookup returns CDR1 SGHRS and CDR2 YFSETQ. The CDR3 is 14 residues long. V was cut by 7 bases and J by 0 bases, with 13 bases left in between. CDR3 coding DNA: TGCGCCAGCTCCCCAGAAGGAGCTAACTATGGCTACACCTTC. Translating gives CASSPEGANYGYTF.

This chain connects TRBV30 to TRBJ1-5; 8 nucleotides match TRBD1. Germline CDR1 is GTSNPN and CDR2 is SVGIG (reference sequence). The CDR3 is 14 amino acids. V lost 2 bases to trimming and J lost 6 bases; unmatched junction nucleotides: 6. The CDR3 spells CAWSKGQGSQPQHF. The CDR3 region has the DNA TGTGCCTGGAGTAAAGGACAGGGAAGTCAGCCCCAGCATTTT.

The chain links TRBV5-1 to TRBJ1-2, with 11 bases aligning to TRBD1. V dropped 4 bases and J dropped 5; count of bases not matched to a gene: 7. The germline gives CDR1 SGHRS, CDR2 YFSETQ. The CDR3 covers 15 residues. The CDR3 bases are TGCGCCAGCAGCGACCGGGACAGGGGGATATATGGCTACACCTTC. Translated: CASSDRDRGIYGYTF.

The chain uses TRBV19 and TRBJ2-2; 12 nucleotides match TRBD2. The V gene's germline CDR1 is LNHDA and CDR2 SQIVND (reference sequence). The length of the CDR3 is 14 residues. V lost 6 bases to trimming and J lost 6 bases; unmatched junction nucleotides: 2. The CDR3 here is CASSGLAGSGELFF. The CDR3 DNA is TGTGCCAGTAGCGGACTAGCGGGATCCGGGGAGCTGTTTTTT.